This record covers a single TCR beta chain. Some clones are missing from TCRdb's copy, which holds only in-frame ones; the method was immunoSEQ multiplex PCR. The data show hundreds of thousands of clones, with roughly 95% seen just once and about 0.12% held by the top ten. Trimming removed 7 bases from V and 0 bases from J; junction bases left unmatched: 3. CDR1 and CDR2 (germline): MDHEN, SYDVKM. CDR3 length equals 15 residues. The data derive from a study of shared clonotypes between healthy human individuals. In the naive CD8 group, cells lacked CD45RO and were positively selected for CCR7, so terminally differentiated effector memory CD45RA+ cells were left out.

This chain links TRBV28 with TRBJ2-7, with TRBD2 matching 13 bases. The sample taken for sequencing was naive CD8+ T cells sorted from blood. This TCR derives from a woman in her thirties in good health. The CDR3 loop reads CASTGLAGVSYEQYF. As DNA, the CDR3 is TGTGCCAGCACCGGACTAGCGGGGGTCTCCTACGAGCAGTACTTC.